This T cell receptor (beta chain) was obtained from a study of control samples from healthy donors and cancer patients. CDR3 length: 15 amino acids. Germline CDR1 SGHNT, CDR2 YENEEA. V was pared by 6 bases and J by 6 bases, with 8 bases of the junction left unmatched. TCRdb's copy holds only in-frame clones and misses some; the assay was immunoSEQ multiplex PCR. The sample lists 170,000 or so clones; roughly 90% were seen once. The sequence came from a woman between 50 and 59 years old in good health. The rearrangement uses TRBV11-3 and TRBJ2-2, with 9 bases lining up with TRBD2. Specimen: blood. CDR3 nucleotides: TGTGCCAGCAGTCAGAGGACTAGCGCGGCCGGGGAGCTGTTTTTT. This codes for CASSQRTSAAGELFF.